This TCR beta chain was recovered during a study of monozygotic twins with inflammatory bowel disease. CDR1 and CDR2 (germline): DFQATT, SNEGSKA (reference sequence). The CDR3 totals 13 residues. TCRdb re-analyzed the 5' RACE reads; it lists each CDR3 protein once, without DNA. Listed are 150,000 to 200,000 distinct CDR3 sequences; roughly 2.3% falls within the top ten. This receptor was obtained from a human donor with ulcerative colitis or Crohn's disease, or a healthy co-twin of an affected twin (not recorded which). Sequencing was carried out using blood. The chain employs TRBV20-1 and TRBJ1-5; the TRBD1 assignment by TCRdb is unverifiable without DNA. The CDR3 is CSAIPSGNQPQHF.